This paragraph reports one T cell receptor beta chain. Which antigen it targets is not known. Per-base qualities were not stored, and no clone one base away is much larger. One collaborating source in Seattle enrolled patients during active infection and followed them longitudinally through the course of disease. The collaborating institutions used their own protocols to collect whole blood in K2EDTA tubes. For TCRbeta analysis, collaborators shipped samples in one of three forms: frozen whole blood, isolated PBMCs, or DNA extracted from either of those sample types. The data derive from a study of blood T cell repertoires in COVID-19 (dated by TCRdb to about 2020). For context, the study as a whole: The collaborator samples originated in the United States, Italy and Spain and spanned the acute and convalescent phases of COVID-19. The prospective study material was composed of cDNA or gDNA derived from T cells, B-cell-depleted T cells, or PBMCs. Deeply sampled blood TCRbeta repertoires from subjects exposed to, actively infected with, or recovered from COVID-19 were included in the dataset. A freely available public database, intended as a resource for researchers studying the immune response to SARS-CoV-2, is where the repertoires were released. Samples were obtained from the ongoing ImmuneRACE study (first 160 participants) and from 1,254 subjects provided by 6 global collaborators. Nearly every sample came with metadata listing a de-identified subject ID, COVID-19 status, age in years and sex. Where HLA class I and class II types were available, the types were taken from metadata supplied by the sample provider, not from assay-based typing.

V sheds 5 bases and J sheds 6 bases, leaving 20 bases between their ends. Inclusive of the bounding cysteine and phenylalanine, the CDR3 is 15 residues long. Just CDR3 DNA is preserved here, 45 bases in frame from base 1. The germline V gene gives CDR1 as SGHTA and CDR2 as FQGNSA. TCRbeta CDR3 regions were amplified from genomic DNA by means of the immunoSEQ Assay, a bias-controlled multiplex PCR. In the source study's methods: Nucleated cell counts per sample were estimated from amplification of reference gene primers within the assay. Sequence reads were collapsed and filtered to measure the absolute abundance of every unique TCRbeta CDR3 rearrangement. Productive Simpson clonality was computed per sample as the square root of Simpson's diversity index over productive rearrangements. TCRdb holds this immuneACCESS table with in-frame rearrangements only. Some clones are missing; in checked studies, unresolved V genes explain under half, and the rest has no known cause. D and trimming were read from the DNA, whereas the V and J calls and clone size are those reported in that table. For this sample there are roughly 54,000 clones; more than 75% appear just once. The ten largest make up around 6.4% of the sample.

Paper-wide results and their limitations: How much clinical and demographic metadata was included differed by source and by participant, and the metadata was provided uncurated.

Sequenced: peripheral blood. Rearrangement joined TRBV7-2 to TRBJ2-7; possibly the D gene is TRBD2, per 7 matching bases. This sequence originates from a woman in her sixties or seventies with COVID-19, enrolled during active disease. The CDR3 region reads CASSLQRGGLGEQYF. The DNA sequence follows: TGTGCCAGCAGCCTGCAAAGGGGGGGCCTTGGCGAGCAGTACTTC.